This T cell receptor (beta chain) was found in a study of glioma-infiltrating T cells after dendritic cell vaccination. The sample's time point: after dendritic cell vaccination, including at tumor progression/relapse. The V and J ends lost 6 bases and 2 bases, in that order; junction bases with no gene match: 5. Germline V gene data show CDR1 as SGHAT and CDR2 as FQNNGV. This CDR3 spans 15 amino acids. Here immunoSEQ multiplex PCR was the method, and the copy in TCRdb shows in-frame clones only, minus some. The table has approximately 50,000 clones, approximately 87% seen once. The V and J genes are TRBV11-2 and TRBJ2-1, with 9 bases lining up with TRBD2. This clonotype was sampled from a human donor with glioblastoma. Sequenced material: blood, taken after dendritic cell vaccination. The DNA of the CDR3 is TGTGCCAGCAGTGAAGGGACTAGCACCTACAATGAGCAGTTCTTC. Its translation is CASSEGTSTYNEQFF.